This TCR beta chain was obtained from a study of cytomegalovirus exposure and HLA in healthy donors. V was cut by 5 bases and J by 0 bases, with 8 bases left in between. CDR3 size: 14 residues. Germline V gives CDR1 SEHNR, CDR2 FQNEAQ (reference sequence). General study points: Investigators reported approximately 150 TCR beta chains as tied to cytomegalovirus. Most TCR sequences were uncommon, yet certain public TCRs appeared in many donors.

In regard to this clone: Its target is unknown.

Method: immunoSEQ multiplex PCR; TCRdb's copy keeps in-frame clones and lacks some. The sample includes approximately 160,000 clones, 86% of them seen just once. The sample taken for sequencing was PBMCs. The receptor comes from a woman in her late teens or twenties in good health and CMV-seronegative. The chain joins TRBV7-9 to TRBJ1-5; no clear D. As DNA, the CDR3 is TGTGCCAGCAGCCCCGGGTTTAGCAATCAGCCCCAGCATTTT. The encoded protein is CASSPGFSNQPQHF.